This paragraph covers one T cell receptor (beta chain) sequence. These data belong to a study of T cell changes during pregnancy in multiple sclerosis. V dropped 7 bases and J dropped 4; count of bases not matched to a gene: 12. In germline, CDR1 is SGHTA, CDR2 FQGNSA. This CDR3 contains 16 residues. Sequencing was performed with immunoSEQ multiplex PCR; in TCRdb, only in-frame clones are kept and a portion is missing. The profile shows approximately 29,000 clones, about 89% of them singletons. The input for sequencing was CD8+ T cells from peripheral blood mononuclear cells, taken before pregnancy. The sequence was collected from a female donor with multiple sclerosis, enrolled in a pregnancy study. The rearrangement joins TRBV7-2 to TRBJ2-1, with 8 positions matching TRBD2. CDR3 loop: CASTLERTSYYNEQFF. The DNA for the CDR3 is TGTGCCAGCACCCTAGAAAGGACTAGCTATTACAATGAGCAGTTCTTC.